The entry that follows covers one T cell receptor (beta chain) sequence. V was pared by 0 bases and J by 5 bases, with 6 bases of the junction left unmatched. Looked up from germline, CDR1 is DFQATT and CDR2 is SNEGSKA (reference sequence). The CDR3 consists of 15 residues. These data originate in a study of identical twins. After template switching added a universal primer site, the resulting cDNA carried unique molecular identifiers. TCRdb fed the 5' RACE reads into MiXCR, producing one record per CDR3 protein. The table lists hundreds of thousands of distinct CDR3 sequences, 15% to 20% of them singletons. These data were also filed under a second study, of T cells expressing NK-cell markers. As reported in that work: For about six donors, the dominant NKG2C+ clonotypes made up roughly 1.0-8% of their CD8+ T cells.

The V and J genes are TRBV20-1 and TRBJ2-7; 11 nucleotides align to TRBD1. This sequence was found in a woman aged 18-29 years in good health. The material sequenced was PBMCs. The CDR3 spells CSARDLGQGANEQYF. The CDR3 nucleotides read TGCAGTGCTAGAGATCTAGGACAGGGGGCCAACGAGCAGTACTTC.